This T cell receptor beta chain was profiled in a study of OX40 agonist ivuxolimab in advanced cancers. Study background: All patients had ivuxolimab intravenously every 2 weeks at 0.01 to 10 mg/kg.

Concerning this clone itself: Within the sample, other DNA sequences also encode this same CDR3.

Method: immunoSEQ multiplex PCR; TCRdb's copy keeps in-frame clones and lacks some. Here the sample spans approximately 94,000 clones, around 84% being singletons. CDR1 is KGHSH and CDR2 is LQKENI in the germline V gene. Between the trimmed V and J ends, which lost 3 bases and 4 bases, there was a span of 7 bases. This CDR3 is 13 amino acids long. The TCR originated in an adult with an advanced solid tumor such as melanoma, head and neck, liver or kidney cancer. This rearrangement joins TRBV18 to TRBJ1-5; D unresolved. The sample was CD4+ or CD8+ T cells sorted from blood, taken in a trial of the OX40 agonist ivuxolimab. CDR3: CASSPPGNQPQHF. The CDR3 DNA reads as TGTGCCAGCTCACCCCCGGGAAATCAGCCCCAGCATTTT. Variable domain in full (rest from reference TRBV18 and TRBJ1-5): NAGVMQNPRHLVRRRGQEARLRCSPMKGHSHVYWYRQLPEEGLKFMVYLQKENIIDESGMPKERFSAEFPKEGPSILRIQQVVRGDSAAYFCASSPPGNQPQHFGDGTRLSIL.